The clone carrying this T cell receptor beta chain turned up a few times. As yet, its antigen is unknown. The data stem from a study of cytomegalovirus exposure and HLA in healthy donors. Study outcomes and limitations: It was reported that the classifier diagnosed cytomegalovirus status with high specificity and sensitivity in both the original and validation cohorts. The TCR clusters that emerged in the first cohort tended, a later analysis found, to co-occur in the approximately 130 validation repertoires. The study recorded about 150 TCR beta chains that were cytomegalovirus-associated.

Some clones are missing from TCRdb's copy, which holds only in-frame ones; the method was immunoSEQ multiplex PCR. The table records roughly 350,000 clones, 70% to 90% of them present only once. The CDR3 spans 11 residues. Germline CDR1 reads SGHTS; CDR2 reads YDEGEE. The ends were cut back, 8 bases at V and 4 bases at J, with 6 bases in the middle. The donors were part of the approximately 120-subject validation cohort, which stood apart from the approximately 640-subject first cohort. The source of this sequence is a woman under 30 in good health and CMV-seronegative. The chain is built from TRBV5-8 and TRBJ2-2; D uncertain. Sequencing input: PBMCs. The CDR3 loop reads CARQFTGELFF. CDR3 coding DNA: TGTGCCAGACAATTCACCGGGGAGCTGTTTTTT.